Listed below are T cell receptor beta chains from one sample, sequenced in a study of technical replicates of blood from several donors. Only in-frame clones appear in the TCRdb table, and some are missing; sequencing was by immunoSEQ multiplex PCR. The table records about 66,000 clones, roughly 90% of them present only once. Sequencing input: PBMCs. These TCRs come from a human donor in good health. Some clones in this sample may be carry-over from other donors' samples. CDR3s leave out the opening cysteine and the closing phenylalanine or tryptophan.

v_gene: TRBV2
j_gene: TRBJ2-5
len: 11
CDR3aa: ASSVAGVETQY

v_gene: TRBV27
j_gene: TRBJ1-3
len: 12
CDR3aa: ASREGASGNTIY

v_gene: TRBV4-1
j_gene: TRBJ2-7
len: 16
CDR3aa: ASSPIASGGSPSYEQY

v_gene: TRBV5-8
j_gene: TRBJ1-5
len: 11
CDR3aa: ASSRIGGGAQH

v_gene: TRBV18
j_gene: TRBJ2-1
len: 13
CDR3aa: ASSPLSGSGNEQF

v_gene: TRBV19
j_gene: TRBJ2-1
len: 13
CDR3aa: ASSPALGYYNEQF

v_gene: TRBV27
j_gene: TRBJ1-2
len: 12
CDR3aa: ASSLLGRGSGYT

v_gene: TRBV27
j_gene: TRBJ2-2
len: 14
CDR3aa: ASSLRGNANTGELF

v_gene: TRBV2
j_gene: TRBJ1-1
len: 12
CDR3aa: ASTLGQTNTEAF

v_gene: TRBV7-9
j_gene: TRBJ1-4
len: 14
CDR3aa: ASSLANRQGHEKLF

v_gene: TRBV4-1
j_gene: TRBJ2-6
len: 18
CDR3aa: ASSQRVIQGTSSGANVLT

v_gene: TRBV5-1
j_gene: TRBJ2-1
len: 12
CDR3aa: ASSSSGAYNEQF

v_gene: TRBV10-3
j_gene: TRBJ2-7
len: 11
CDR3aa: AISGTFSYEQY

v_gene: TRBV10-3
j_gene: TRBJ1-3
len: 11
CDR3aa: AITGGGGNTIY

v_gene: TRBV5-1
j_gene: TRBJ1-1
len: 13
CDR3aa: ASSLAGVRSAEAF

v_gene: TRBV2
j_gene: TRBJ1-5
len: 13
CDR3aa: ASSPLSRDNQPQH

v_gene: TRBV10-3
j_gene: TRBJ2-5
len: 11
CDR3aa: AIRTGLGETQY

v_gene: TRBV7-9
j_gene: TRBJ1-2
len: 11
CDR3aa: ASSQSGVYGYT

v_gene: TRBV27
j_gene: TRBJ1-1
len: 10
CDR3aa: ASSTTGTEAF

v_gene: TRBV14
j_gene: TRBJ1-1
len: 11
CDR3aa: ASRRLAVTEAF

v_gene: TRBV7-9
j_gene: TRBJ1-6
len: 14
CDR3aa: ASSLAGGRVKSPLH

v_gene: TRBV27
j_gene: TRBJ2-1
len: 12
CDR3aa: ASSGTGPYNEQF

v_gene: TRBV19
j_gene: TRBJ1-2
len: 12
CDR3aa: ASSIWQINYGYT

v_gene: TRBV29-1
j_gene: TRBJ1-4
len: 11
CDR3aa: SVSGTGVEKLF

v_gene: TRBV4-2
j_gene: TRBJ2-1
len: 15
CDR3aa: ASSQDRTSGVYSEQF

v_gene: TRBV6-5
j_gene: TRBJ2-3
len: 13
CDR3aa: ASSYRTSGAVTQY

v_gene: TRBV14
j_gene: TRBJ1-3
len: 14
CDR3aa: ASSLGRTISGNTIY

v_gene: TRBV2
j_gene: TRBJ1-2
len: 12
CDR3aa: ASSEASGLYGYT

v_gene: TRBV28
j_gene: TRBJ2-1
len: 13
CDR3aa: ASTLGGSLGREGF

v_gene: TRBV9
j_gene: TRBJ2-4
len: 11
CDR3aa: ASSVATENIQY

v_gene: TRBV4-1
j_gene: TRBJ1-4
len: 13
CDR3aa: ASSQDVHANEKLF

v_gene: TRBV2
j_gene: TRBJ2-3
len: 8
CDR3aa: GSKTDTQY

v_gene: TRBV6-6
j_gene: TRBJ1-1
len: 14
CDR3aa: ASLMGAGWPHTEAF

v_gene: TRBV5-1
j_gene: TRBJ2-2
len: 16
CDR3aa: ASSLYGTGGEYTGELF

v_gene: TRBV4-3
j_gene: TRBJ2-7
len: 13
CDR3aa: ASSQSRDRVYEQY

v_gene: TRBV7-9
j_gene: TRBJ1-2
len: 12
CDR3aa: ASSIPSSFYGYT

v_gene: TRBV10-3
j_gene: TRBJ2-2
len: 12
CDR3aa: AISVGGSTGELF

v_gene: TRBV25-1
j_gene: TRBJ1-1
len: 13
CDR3aa: ASSESQGARTEAF

v_gene: TRBV4-3
j_gene: TRBJ2-7
len: 11
CDR3aa: ASSQDSRGEQY

v_gene: TRBV4-2
j_gene: TRBJ2-3
len: 12
CDR3aa: ASPAGGSLDTQY

v_gene: TRBV7-6
j_gene: TRBJ2-1
len: 14
CDR3aa: ASSFSGGLTLNEQF

v_gene: TRBV6-6
j_gene: TRBJ1-1
len: 12
CDR3aa: ASRTGQKNTEAF

v_gene: TRBV29-1
j_gene: TRBJ1-2
len: 12
CDR3aa: SVGQPEGSYGYT

v_gene: TRBV7-2
j_gene: TRBJ2-7
len: 13
CDR3aa: ASSLGTSGTYEQY

v_gene: TRBV10-3
j_gene: TRBJ2-7
len: 12
CDR3aa: AISDNPRGGEQY

v_gene: TRBV6-6
j_gene: TRBJ1-1
len: 11
CDR3aa: ALGGSGNTEAF

v_gene: TRBV25-1
j_gene: TRBJ2-5
len: 13
CDR3aa: ASFPGTGFQETQY

v_gene: TRBV15
j_gene: TRBJ2-2
len: 13
CDR3aa: ATSRGLDRTGELF

v_gene: TRBV27
j_gene: TRBJ2-1
len: 12
CDR3aa: ASSLYSLADEQF

v_gene: TRBV7-2
j_gene: TRBJ2-1
len: 12
CDR3aa: ASRPSGGVNEQF

v_gene: TRBV7-6
j_gene: TRBJ2-1
len: 13
CDR3aa: ASSLVYSGRDEQF

v_gene: TRBV7-8
j_gene: TRBJ2-2
len: 11
CDR3aa: ASSLGPFGELF

v_gene: TRBV5-4
j_gene: TRBJ2-2
len: 13
CDR3aa: ASSIRDRAAGELF

v_gene: TRBV4-1
j_gene: TRBJ2-7
len: 13
CDR3aa: ASSQDPGTDYEQY

v_gene: TRBV5-1
j_gene: TRBJ2-4
len: 14
CDR3aa: ASSLGQGRAKNIQY